Sequencing of this T cell receptor beta chain was carried out in a study of T cell repertoires in cytomegalovirus infection. In TCRdb, the reads were re-called with MiXCR into one record per CDR3 protein. Here the sample spans 480,000 or so distinct CDR3 sequences, approximately 10% being singletons. This clonotype showed up many times. The germline V gene encodes CDR1 SGHAT and CDR2 FQNNGV. The V end lost 5 bases, the J end lost 0 bases, and 16 bases lay between the germline ends. There are 16 residues in the CDR3. The TCR comes from a human donor in good health (CMV status not recorded). Some clones in this sample may be carry-over from other donors' samples. The rearrangement uses TRBV11-2 and TRBJ1-2; D might be TRBD1 (6 bases). The sample comprised PBMCs. CDR3 coding DNA: TGTGCCAGCAGCCGAAGGGGGGGGGGGGCTAACTATGGCTACACCTTC. Its translation is CASSRRGGGANYGYTF.